The 20 T cell receptor beta chains below come from one sample, sequenced in a study of cytomegalovirus exposure and HLA in healthy donors. Only in-frame clones appear in the TCRdb table, and some are missing; sequencing was by immunoSEQ multiplex PCR. This sample carries about 73,000 clones, over 85% of them seen once, and the ten largest clones take about 4.1%. What was sequenced was PBMCs. The receptors here all came from a woman aged 18-29 years in good health and CMV-seropositive.

The chain combines TRBV5-1 with TRBJ2-1, with TRBD1 identical over 11 bases. With V trimmed by 4 bases and J by 8 bases, 11 bases remained unmatched. The CDR3 is 16 amino acids. CDR1 and CDR2 (germline): SGHRS, YFSETQ. CDR3 protein: CASSPEPGQGVYEQFF. DNA for the CDR3: TGCGCCAGCAGCCCGGAACCGGGACAGGGGGTGTATGAGCAGTTCTTC.

The chain uses TRBV10-3 and TRBJ2-2; TRBD2 is a possible D gene (6 bases). Trimming took off 2 bases at V and 4 bases at J, with 14 bases between the two ends. From germline, CDR1 is ENHRY and CDR2 SYGVKD. There are 16 residues in the CDR3. The CDR3 DNA follows: TGTGCCATCAGTGAGGACGGACTACGTTCCACCGGGGAGCTGTTTTTT. As protein: CAISEDGLRSTGELFF.

The chain carries TRBV13 and TRBJ1-1; no firm D call. The V gene's germline CDR1 is PRHDT and CDR2 FYEKMQ (reference sequence). The length of the CDR3 is 13 residues. Trimming removed 5 bases from V and 0 bases from J, with 7 bases in between. The CDR3 spells CASSPEMNTEAFF. The CDR3 bases are TGTGCCAGCAGCCCTGAGATGAACACTGAAGCTTTCTTT.

This clone appeared once. The chain combines TRBV28 with TRBJ1-4, with D uncertain. V was clipped by 7 bases and J by 5 bases, with 8 bases between them. The CDR3 is made up of 12 amino acids. Germline V lookup: CDR1 MDHEN, CDR2 SYDVKM. The CDR3 spells CASTRQNEKLFF. The DNA of the CDR3 is TGTGCCAGCACCAGACAAAATGAAAAACTGTTTTTT.

This chain connects TRBV6-1 to TRBJ2-5; TRBD1 aligns across 10 bases. V shed 3 bases, J shed 5 bases, and the junction held 9 bases outside the gene matches. The CDR3 has 16 amino acids. The germline gives CDR1 MNHNS, CDR2 SASEGT. The CDR3 nucleotides read TGTGCCAGCAGTGAGACAGGGGGCAAAGGGTGGGAGACCCAGTACTTC. Protein sequence: CASSETGGKGWETQYF.

Only one count was recorded for this clone. V usage is TRBV9 and J usage is TRBJ1-1; D is unclear. This CDR3 contains 13 residues. V was trimmed by 1 base and J by 1 base, leaving 5 bases between them. Germline-derived CDR1 and CDR2 are SGDLS and YYNGEE. The CDR3 reads CASSVMRNTEAFF. DNA of the CDR3: TGTGCCAGCAGCGTAATGAGGAACACTGAAGCTTTCTTT.

This chain uses TRBV5-4 with TRBJ2-4; 8 bases agree with TRBD1. Germline lookup yields CDR1 SGHNT and CDR2 YYREEE (reference sequence). The CDR3 has 14 residues. The J segment lost 12 bases and the V segment lost 3 bases, leaving 11 bases of the junction unmatched. CDR3 bases: TGTGCCAGCAGCTCCCCTGGACAGGGAACGGCTCAGTACTTC. It is translated as CASSSPGQGTAQYF.

The V gene is TRBV27, the J gene TRBJ1-1; D is perhaps TRBD1 (5 bases). This CDR3 has 15 amino acids. Trimming took off 3 bases at V and 5 bases at J, with 16 bases between the two ends. The V gene's germline CDR1 is MNHEY and CDR2 SMNVEV (reference sequence). The CDR3 loop is CASSFTGTSGTEAFF. The CDR3, as DNA: TGTGCCAGCAGTTTTACAGGTACCTCGGGTACTGAAGCTTTCTTT.

The rearrangement joins TRBV30 to TRBJ2-7; 9 nucleotides match TRBD1. CDR3 length equals 14 residues. V gave up 5 bases and J gave up 5 bases; unmatched junction bases: 10. Germline CDR1 reads GTSNPN; CDR2 reads SVGIG (reference sequence). CDR3 loop: CAWGGTGLSDEQYF. The DNA of the CDR3 is TGTGCCTGGGGAGGGACAGGGCTAAGTGACGAGCAGTACTTC.

The rearrangement links TRBV5-6 to TRBJ1-2; D not resolved. The CDR3 has 14 amino acids. V lost 0 bases and J lost 4, with 10 bases in between. The germline V gene has CDR1 SGHDT and CDR2 YYEEEE. CDR3 loop: CASSLEERTYGYTF. The CDR3 DNA follows: TGTGCCAGCAGCTTGGAAGAGCGCACCTATGGCTACACCTTC. Looking up the rest from reference TRBV5-6 and TRBJ1-2 gives the full variable domain: DAGVTQSPTHLIKTRGQQVTLRCSPKSGHDTVSWYQQALGQGPQFIFQYYEEEERQRGNFPDRFSGHQFPNYSSELNVNALLLGDSALYLCASSLEERTYGYTFGSGTRLTVV.

The V gene is TRBV6-1, the J gene TRBJ1-2; D might be TRBD1 (6 bases). The CDR3 length is 12 residues. V gave up 5 bases and J gave up 7 bases, with 11 bases separating them. The germline V gene has CDR1 MNHNS and CDR2 SASEGT. The CDR3 coding sequence is TGTGCCAGCAGTTTTACAGGGAGTGGCTACACCTTC. The encoded protein is CASSFTGSGYTF.

Here the CDR3 DNA reads TGTGCCAGCAGTGAATCGGAGGGATCTGTAACCGGGGAGCTGTTTTTT. Its protein product is CASSESEGSVTGELFF. The genes are TRBV2 and TRBJ2-2, with D possibly being TRBD2 (6 bases). V lost 2 bases and J 5 bases, leaving 15 bases between the germline ends. Per the germline V gene, CDR1 is SNHLY and CDR2 is FYNNEI. This CDR3 region has 16 residues.

The chain joins TRBV5-1 to TRBJ1-1; the match to TRBD1 covers 11 bases. Germline CDR1 and CDR2: SGHRS and YFSETQ. CDR3 size: 22 residues. Trimming removed 1 base from V and 1 base from J; junction bases left unmatched: 21. CDR3 residues: CASSLRGQGARAVTPGNTEAFF. Written as DNA, the CDR3 is TGCGCCAGCAGCTTGAGAGGACAGGGGGCGAGGGCGGTTACTCCGGGGAACACTGAAGCTTTCTTT.

The genes are TRBV18 and TRBJ1-2; 10 nucleotides align to TRBD1. CDR1 and CDR2 from the germline V gene are KGHSH and LQKENI. J gave up 6 bases and V 5 bases, and 6 bases lay outside the gene matches. The CDR3 loop spans 14 amino acids. The CDR3 sequence is CASSTGTGVNGYTF. The CDR3, as DNA: TGTGCCAGCTCAACCGGGACAGGGGTAAATGGCTACACCTTC.

The genes are TRBV27 and TRBJ2-7; 8 nucleotides align to TRBD1. With V trimmed by 7 bases and J by 6 bases, 14 bases remained unmatched. The CDR3 consists of 15 residues. Germline CDR1 is MNHEY and CDR2 is SMNVEV (reference sequence). As DNA, the CDR3 is TGTGCCAGCACCGTGGTGGCAGGGGGCGTTTCCGAGCAGTACTTC. As protein: CASTVVAGGVSEQYF.

This chain joins TRBV28 and TRBJ2-7; 7 positions match TRBD2. V shed 3 bases and J 3 bases; nucleotides not matched to a gene: 5. This CDR3 has 14 residues. Per the germline V gene, CDR1 is MDHEN and CDR2 is SYDVKM. The DNA for the CDR3 is TGTGCCAGCAGTTTTCGCGGGAGTCTCTACGAGCAGTACTTC. This translates into CASSFRGSLYEQYF.

As for this clone: One junction end does not reproduce the germline sequence, and a read error may be involved. V and J are TRBV7-7 and TRBJ2-3, with 10 bases that match TRBD2. The germline CDR1 and CDR2 sequences are SSHAT and FNYEAQ (reference sequence). CDR3 size: 14 residues. The DNA of the CDR3 is TGTGCTAGCAGCTTAGCGGGAGGTCTCGATACGCAGTATTTT. Its translation: CASSLAGGLDTQYF. The complete variable domain, with remaining parts taken from reference TRBV7-7 and TRBJ2-3, reads GAGVSQSPRYKVTKRGQDVTLRCDPISSHATLYWYQQALGQGPEFLTYFNYEAQPDKSGLPSDRFSAERPEGSISTLTIQRTEQRDSAMYRCASSLAGGLDTQYFGPGTRLTVL.

The table lists this clone with a few counts. The chain recombines TRBV6-5 with TRBJ1-1, with 7 bases that match TRBD1. The CDR3 contains 14 residues. In germline, CDR1 is MNHEY, CDR2 SVGAGI. V lost 6 bases, J lost 1 base, and 5 bases stayed unmatched. This CDR3 reads CASRLTGRNTEAFF. The CDR3 DNA follows: TGTGCCAGCAGACTGACAGGGAGGAACACTGAAGCTTTCTTT.

The V call is TRBV4-2, the J call TRBJ2-5; 7 bases fit TRBD2. This CDR3 comprises 15 residues. Looked up from germline, CDR1 is LGHNA and CDR2 is YNFKEQ. The V and J ends lost 3 bases and 5 bases, in that order; junction bases with no gene match: 9. DNA for the CDR3: TGTGCCAGCAGCCATTTCAGGGAGGGAGGGGAGACCCAGTACTTC. Residues: CASSHFREGGETQYF.

This clone was found once. V gene TRBV27 combines with J gene TRBJ1-6, with 7 bases that match TRBD1. The J segment lost 5 bases and the V segment lost 3 bases, leaving 1 base of the junction unmatched. Germline CDR1 and CDR2: MNHEY and SMNVEV (reference sequence). The CDR3 contains 14 residues. The CDR3 reads CASSFGTDNSPLHF. The CDR3 DNA is TGTGCCAGCAGTTTCGGGACAGATAATTCACCCCTCCACTTT.